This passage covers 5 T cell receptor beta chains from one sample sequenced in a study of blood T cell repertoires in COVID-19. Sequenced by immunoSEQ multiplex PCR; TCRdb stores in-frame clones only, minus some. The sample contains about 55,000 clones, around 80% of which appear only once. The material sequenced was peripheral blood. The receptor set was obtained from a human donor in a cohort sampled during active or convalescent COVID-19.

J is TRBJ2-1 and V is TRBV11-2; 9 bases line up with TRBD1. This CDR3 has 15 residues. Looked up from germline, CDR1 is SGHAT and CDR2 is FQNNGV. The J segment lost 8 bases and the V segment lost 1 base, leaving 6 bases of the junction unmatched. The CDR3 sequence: CASSLGMGQGHEQFF. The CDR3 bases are TGTGCCAGCAGCTTAGGAATGGGACAGGGACATGAGCAGTTCTTC.

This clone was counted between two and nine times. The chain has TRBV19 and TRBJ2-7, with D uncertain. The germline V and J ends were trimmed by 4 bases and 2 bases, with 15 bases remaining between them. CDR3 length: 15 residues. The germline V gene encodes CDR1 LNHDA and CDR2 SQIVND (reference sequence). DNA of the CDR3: TGTGCCAGTAGTACCCTAGACGGCACGACCTACGAGCAGTACTTC. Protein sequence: CASSTLDGTTYEQYF.

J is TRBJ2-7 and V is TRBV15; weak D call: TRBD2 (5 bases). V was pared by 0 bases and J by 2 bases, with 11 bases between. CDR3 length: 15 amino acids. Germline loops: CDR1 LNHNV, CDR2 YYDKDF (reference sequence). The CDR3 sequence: CATSRDHGETYEQYF. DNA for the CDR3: TGTGCCACCAGCAGAGATCACGGGGAGACCTACGAGCAGTACTTC.

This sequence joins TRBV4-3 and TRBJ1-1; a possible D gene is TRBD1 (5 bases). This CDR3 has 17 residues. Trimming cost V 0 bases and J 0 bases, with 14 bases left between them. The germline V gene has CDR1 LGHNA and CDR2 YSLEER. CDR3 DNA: TGCGCCAGCAGCCAAGAGGGGCCCCCGACCGTGAACACTGAAGCTTTCTTT. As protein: CASSQEGPPTVNTEAFF.

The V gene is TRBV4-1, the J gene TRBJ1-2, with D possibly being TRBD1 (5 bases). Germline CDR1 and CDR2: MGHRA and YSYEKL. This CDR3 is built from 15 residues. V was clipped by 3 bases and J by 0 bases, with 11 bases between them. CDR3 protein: CASSQDPQANYGYTF. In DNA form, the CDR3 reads TGCGCCAGCAGCCAGGACCCACAGGCTAACTATGGCTACACCTTC.